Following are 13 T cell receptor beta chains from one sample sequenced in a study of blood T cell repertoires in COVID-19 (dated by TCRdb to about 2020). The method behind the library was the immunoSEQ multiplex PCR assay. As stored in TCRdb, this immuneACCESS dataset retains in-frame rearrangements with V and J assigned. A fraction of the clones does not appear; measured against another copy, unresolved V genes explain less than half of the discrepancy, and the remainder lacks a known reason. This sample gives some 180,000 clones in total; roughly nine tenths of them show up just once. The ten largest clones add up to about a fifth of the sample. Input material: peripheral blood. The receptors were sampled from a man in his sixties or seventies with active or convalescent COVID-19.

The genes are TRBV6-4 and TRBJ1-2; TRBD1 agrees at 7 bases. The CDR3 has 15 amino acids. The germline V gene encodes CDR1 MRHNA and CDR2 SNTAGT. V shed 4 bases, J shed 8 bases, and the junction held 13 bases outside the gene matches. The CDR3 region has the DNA TGTGCCAGCAGTGCCTTGGAGGGGGGACAGACGGGCTACACCTTC. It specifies CASSALEGGQTGYTF.

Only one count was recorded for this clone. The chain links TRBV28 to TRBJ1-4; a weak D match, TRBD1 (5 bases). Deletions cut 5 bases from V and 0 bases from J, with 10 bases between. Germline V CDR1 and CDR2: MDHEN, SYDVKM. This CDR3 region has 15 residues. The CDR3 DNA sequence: TGTGCCAGCAGTCGACAGCGTGCAACTAATGAAAAACTGTTTTTT. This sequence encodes CASSRQRATNEKLFF.

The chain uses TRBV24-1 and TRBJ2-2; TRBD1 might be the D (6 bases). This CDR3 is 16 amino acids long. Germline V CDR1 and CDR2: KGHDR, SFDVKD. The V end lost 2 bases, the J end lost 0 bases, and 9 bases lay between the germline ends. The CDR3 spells CATSDYGGANTGELFF. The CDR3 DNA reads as TGTGCCACCAGTGATTATGGGGGCGCGAACACCGGGGAGCTGTTTTTT.

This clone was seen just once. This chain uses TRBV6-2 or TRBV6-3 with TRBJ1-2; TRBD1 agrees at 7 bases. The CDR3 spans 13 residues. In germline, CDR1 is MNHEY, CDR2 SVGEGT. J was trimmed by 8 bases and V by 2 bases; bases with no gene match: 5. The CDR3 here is CASSYAQGGGYTF. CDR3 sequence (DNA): TGTGCCAGCAGTTACGCGCAGGGGGGAGGCTACACCTTC.

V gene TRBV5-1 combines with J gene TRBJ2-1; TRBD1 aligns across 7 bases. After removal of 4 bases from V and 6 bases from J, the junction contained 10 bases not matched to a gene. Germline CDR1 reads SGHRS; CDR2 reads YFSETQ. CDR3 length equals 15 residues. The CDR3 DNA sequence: TGCGCCAGCAGCCATAGACAGGGAACGGGCAATGAGCAGTTCTTC. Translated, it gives CASSHRQGTGNEQFF.

This CDR3 reads CASSERETQYF. The CDR3 bases are TGTGCCAGCAGTGAGAGAGAGACCCAGTACTTC. The chain joins TRBV6-1 to TRBJ2-5; no definite D call. The V end was cut by 3 bases, the J end by 4 bases, with 3 bases between. Germline V lookup: CDR1 MNHNS, CDR2 SASEGT. The CDR3 spans 11 residues.

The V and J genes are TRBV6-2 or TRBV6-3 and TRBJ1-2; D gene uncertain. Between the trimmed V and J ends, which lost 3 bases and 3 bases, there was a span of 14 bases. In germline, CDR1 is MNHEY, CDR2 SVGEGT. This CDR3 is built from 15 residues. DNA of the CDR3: TGTGCCAGCAGTTATCAACGGGGATCCCACTATGGCTACACCTTC. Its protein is CASSYQRGSHYGYTF.

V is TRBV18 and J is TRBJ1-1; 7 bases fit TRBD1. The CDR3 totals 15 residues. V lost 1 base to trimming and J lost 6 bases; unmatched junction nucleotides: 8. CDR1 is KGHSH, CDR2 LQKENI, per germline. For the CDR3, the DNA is TGTGCCAGCTCACCACGTAGGGGGCGATTACCTGAAGCTTTCTTT. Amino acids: CASSPRRGRLPEAFF.

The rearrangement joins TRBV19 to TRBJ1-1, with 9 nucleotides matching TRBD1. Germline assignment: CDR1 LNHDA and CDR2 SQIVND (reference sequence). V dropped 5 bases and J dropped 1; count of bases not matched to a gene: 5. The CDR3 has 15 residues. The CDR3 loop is CASSVQGAANTEAFF. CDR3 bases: TGTGCCAGTAGTGTACAGGGGGCGGCGAACACTGAAGCTTTCTTT.

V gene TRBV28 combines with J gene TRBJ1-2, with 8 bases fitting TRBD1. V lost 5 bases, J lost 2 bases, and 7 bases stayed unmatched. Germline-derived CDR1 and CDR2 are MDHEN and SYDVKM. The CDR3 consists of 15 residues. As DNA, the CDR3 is TGTGCCAGCAGTCCGCCGGGACAGGACAACTATGGCTACACCTTC. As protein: CASSPPGQDNYGYTF.

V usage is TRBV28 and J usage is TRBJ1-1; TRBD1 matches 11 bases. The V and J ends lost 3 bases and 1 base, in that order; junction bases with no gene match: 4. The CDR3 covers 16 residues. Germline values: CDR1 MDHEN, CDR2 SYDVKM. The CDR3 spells CASSLGGQGANTEAFF. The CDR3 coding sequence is TGTGCCAGCAGTTTGGGTGGACAGGGGGCGAACACTGAAGCTTTCTTT.

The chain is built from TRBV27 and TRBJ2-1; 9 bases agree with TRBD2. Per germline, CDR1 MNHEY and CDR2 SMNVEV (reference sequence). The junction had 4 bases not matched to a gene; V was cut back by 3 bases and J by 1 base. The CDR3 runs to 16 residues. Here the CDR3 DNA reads TGTGCCAGCAGTTTCAGGGCGGGGGGGTCCTACAATGAGCAGTTCTTC. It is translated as CASSFRAGGSYNEQFF.

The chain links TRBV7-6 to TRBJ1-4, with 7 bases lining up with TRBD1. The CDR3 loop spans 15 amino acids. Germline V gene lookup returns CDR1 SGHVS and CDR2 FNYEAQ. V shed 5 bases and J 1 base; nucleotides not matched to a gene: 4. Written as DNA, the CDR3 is TGTGCCAGCAGCCTAAACAGGGGAACTAATGAAAAACTGTTTTTT. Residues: CASSLNRGTNEKLFF.